This record looks at one T cell receptor beta chain sequence and its context. This sample was included in a study of OX40 agonist ivuxolimab in advanced cancers. Germline V lookup: CDR1 MDHEN, CDR2 SYDVKM. V lost 3 bases to trimming and J lost 2 bases, with 11 bases between them. The CDR3 contains 14 residues. Sequenced by immunoSEQ multiplex PCR; TCRdb stores in-frame clones only, minus some. The sample yields fewer than 50,000 clones, approximately 90% seen once. The chain joins TRBV28 to TRBJ2-7; D gene unclear. The specimen comprised CD4+ or CD8+ T cells sorted from blood, sampled in a trial of the OX40 agonist ivuxolimab. This TCR was sampled from an adult with an advanced solid tumor such as melanoma, head and neck, liver or kidney cancer. CDR3: CASSLPYTTYEQYF. The CDR3 coding sequence is TGTGCCAGCAGTTTGCCCTATACCACCTACGAGCAGTACTTC.